The 14 T cell receptor beta chains given below trace back to one sample, sequenced in a study of PD-L1 blockade in urothelial cancer. Specified time point: pretreatment peripheral blood. TCRdb keeps only in-frame clones here, not all; method: immunoSEQ multiplex PCR. The table has 130,000 or so clones, around 85% seen once. The sample here was PBMCs, taken around atezolizumab (anti-PD-L1) treatment. Receptors originate from a man in his fifties with urothelial cancer.

The count of this clone is one. This chain connects TRBV11-2 to TRBJ2-3; D possibly corresponds to TRBD2 (6 bases). CDR3 length equals 11 residues. V was trimmed by 5 bases and J by 6 bases, leaving 6 bases between them. Per germline, CDR1 SGHAT and CDR2 FQNNGV. The CDR3 nucleotides read TGTGCCAGCAGCCGGGGGGATACGCAGTATTTT. Protein product: CASSRGDTQYF.

This chain connects TRBV19 to TRBJ1-5; the D is unclear. V lost 6 bases and J lost 1, with 16 bases in between. This CDR3 has 16 amino acids. CDR1 and CDR2 (germline): LNHDA, SQIVND (reference sequence). The CDR3 DNA sequence: TGTGCCAGTAGCCATACGACGGGGAGCAGCAATCAGCCCCAGCATTTT. Protein: CASSHTTGSSNQPQHF.

The rearrangement links TRBV7-2 to TRBJ1-4; D possibly corresponds to TRBD1 (6 bases). Per germline, CDR1 SGHTA and CDR2 FQGNSA. CDR3 length: 15 residues. Trimming took 5 bases from V and 8 from J, leaving 18 bases between them. The CDR3 protein is CASSRLGQGQEKLFF. As DNA, the CDR3 is TGTGCCAGCAGCCGCCTGGGGCAGGGACAAGAAAAACTGTTTTTT.

The rearrangement joins TRBV5-1 to TRBJ2-7; D gene ambiguous. V gave up 0 bases and J gave up 2 bases, with 12 bases separating them. From germline, CDR1 is SGHRS and CDR2 YFSETQ. CDR3 size: 15 residues. CDR3 residues: CASSLGQFFPYEQYF. CDR3 bases: TGCGCCAGCAGCTTGGGTCAGTTTTTTCCCTACGAGCAGTACTTC.

The chain employs TRBV19 and TRBJ1-2; D is undetermined. Germline V gives CDR1 LNHDA, CDR2 SQIVND (reference sequence). V gave up 4 bases and J gave up 6 bases, with 12 bases separating them. The length of the CDR3 is 13 residues. CDR3 sequence: CASSRLSSHGYTF. The CDR3, as DNA: TGTGCCAGTAGTAGACTCTCGAGCCATGGCTACACCTTC. Full variable domain (rest looked up from reference TRBV19 and TRBJ1-2): DGGITQSPKYLFRKEGQNVTLSCEQNLNHDAMYWYRQDPGQGLRLIYYSQIVNDFQKGDIAEGYSVSREKKESFPLTVTSAQKNPTAFYLCASSRLSSHGYTFGSGTRLTVV.

The V gene is TRBV13, the J gene TRBJ2-5; maybe TRBD2 (6 bases). Trimming shortened V by 4 bases and J by 5 bases, and 14 bases separated the two germline ends. This CDR3 region has 14 residues. Germline assignment: CDR1 PRHDT and CDR2 FYEKMQ (reference sequence). The CDR3 DNA follows: TGTGCCAGCAGCTCACTAGCCGCCGGGGAGACCCAGTACTTC. Translated: CASSSLAAGETQYF.

Only a few counts were recorded for this clone. This chain joins TRBV13 and TRBJ2-7; maybe TRBD1 (5 bases). CDR3 length equals 11 residues. V was cut by 1 base and J by 11 bases, with 9 bases left in between. In germline, CDR1 is PRHDT, CDR2 FYEKMQ (reference sequence). Here the CDR3 reads CASSLAGIEYF. DNA of the CDR3: TGTGCCAGCAGCTTAGCAGGGATCGAGTACTTC.

This clone was seen a few times. V gene TRBV5-5 combines with J gene TRBJ2-7; 7 bases match TRBD2. The CDR3 extends over 16 amino acids. J gave up 0 bases and V 2 bases, and 8 bases lay outside the gene matches. The V gene's germline CDR1 is SGHKS and CDR2 YYEKEE (reference sequence). The CDR3: CASSFAPGGGSYEQYF. The CDR3 nucleotides are TGTGCCAGCAGCTTCGCCCCCGGCGGGGGCTCCTACGAGCAGTACTTC.

V is TRBV6-5 and J is TRBJ1-2; 7 positions match TRBD1. Germline V CDR1 and CDR2: MNHEY, SVGAGI. The V gene end was trimmed by 6 bases and the J gene end by 7 bases; junction bases not matched to a gene: 8. The CDR3 contains 13 residues. CDR3 sequence (DNA): TGTGCCAGCAGAACTAGGGGGCCGGGTGGCTACACCTTC. This gives the protein CASRTRGPGGYTF.

The rearrangement links TRBV9 to TRBJ2-1; a possible D gene is TRBD2 (5 bases). The CDR3 length is 15 residues. Germline values: CDR1 SGDLS, CDR2 YYNGEE. Trimming took 3 bases from V and 1 from J, leaving 11 bases between them. For the CDR3, the DNA is TGTGCCAGCAGCGGTAGCGCCATATCCTACAATGAGCAGTTCTTC. It specifies CASSGSAISYNEQFF.

This clone was detected once. The gene calls are TRBV6-5 and TRBJ2-3, with D maybe TRBD2 (5 bases). The CDR3 length is 15 residues. CDR1 is MNHEY and CDR2 is SVGAGI in the germline V gene. Deletions cut 3 bases from V and 0 bases from J, with 10 bases between. CDR3 amino acids: CASSYRGRSTDTQYF. The CDR3 coding sequence is TGTGCCAGCAGTTATCGGGGAAGGAGCACAGATACGCAGTATTTT.

The chain is built from TRBV27 and TRBJ2-1, with D perhaps TRBD1 (6 bases). V lost 5 bases to trimming and J lost 3 bases, with 17 bases between them. Germline CDR1 and CDR2: MNHEY and SMNVEV (reference sequence). The CDR3 runs 16 residues. CDR3 nucleotide sequence: TGTGCCAGCAGTCCAATTCCGGACAGCTACTACAATGAGCAGTTCTTC. Protein: CASSPIPDSYYNEQFF.

The V call is TRBV5-6, the J call TRBJ2-7, with D perhaps TRBD1 (6 bases). The V end was cut by 4 bases, the J end by 0 bases, with 17 bases between. The CDR3 extends over 16 amino acids. CDR1 and CDR2 (germline): SGHDT, YYEEEE. CDR3 DNA sequence: TGTGCCAGCAGCCATACTCAGGGGCTGTACTCCTACGAGCAGTACTTC. As protein: CASSHTQGLYSYEQYF.

The chain has TRBV5-4 and TRBJ2-7; 9 positions match TRBD1. The CDR3 is made up of 16 amino acids. Germline values: CDR1 SGHNT, CDR2 YYREEE (reference sequence). V lost 0 bases and J lost 3; bases outside the gene matches: 7. The CDR3 sequence: CASSLGGGQGVYEQYF. In nucleotides, the CDR3 is TGTGCCAGCAGCTTGGGGGGGGGACAGGGAGTCTACGAGCAGTACTTC.